Sequencing of this T cell receptor beta chain was carried out in a study of cytomegalovirus exposure and HLA in healthy donors. Study in general: Of roughly 400 genotyped donors, 81% grouped in the Caucasian-associated ancestry cluster.

Study-wide results and limits: The authors assumed roughly uniform sequencing depth across donors for presence/absence analyses. TCR beta V segments were, for the most part, productive about 87% or about 30% of the time in an earlier analysis. V- and J-gene trimming in TCR beta was tied to a missense DCLRE1C variant by an analysis performed later.

With 60 Vbeta and 13 Jbeta primers, the PCR was carried out. Profiling relied on immunoSEQ multiplex PCR, and the TCRdb table lists in-frame clones only, not all of them. The sample has around 130,000 clones. CDR3 length: 14 amino acids. From germline, CDR1 is LNHDA and CDR2 SQIVND (reference sequence). The germline V and J ends were trimmed by 0 bases and 8 bases, with 13 bases remaining between them. Worth noting for this clone: The antigen is unknown.

This chain links TRBV19 with TRBJ1-2; no reliable D call. Sequenced material: PBMCs. This sequence originates from a middle-aged woman in good health and CMV-seronegative. CDR3 bases: TGTGCCAGTAGTATAGACTCCTCGATGAGAGGCTACACCTTC. Translation gives CASSIDSSMRGYTF.